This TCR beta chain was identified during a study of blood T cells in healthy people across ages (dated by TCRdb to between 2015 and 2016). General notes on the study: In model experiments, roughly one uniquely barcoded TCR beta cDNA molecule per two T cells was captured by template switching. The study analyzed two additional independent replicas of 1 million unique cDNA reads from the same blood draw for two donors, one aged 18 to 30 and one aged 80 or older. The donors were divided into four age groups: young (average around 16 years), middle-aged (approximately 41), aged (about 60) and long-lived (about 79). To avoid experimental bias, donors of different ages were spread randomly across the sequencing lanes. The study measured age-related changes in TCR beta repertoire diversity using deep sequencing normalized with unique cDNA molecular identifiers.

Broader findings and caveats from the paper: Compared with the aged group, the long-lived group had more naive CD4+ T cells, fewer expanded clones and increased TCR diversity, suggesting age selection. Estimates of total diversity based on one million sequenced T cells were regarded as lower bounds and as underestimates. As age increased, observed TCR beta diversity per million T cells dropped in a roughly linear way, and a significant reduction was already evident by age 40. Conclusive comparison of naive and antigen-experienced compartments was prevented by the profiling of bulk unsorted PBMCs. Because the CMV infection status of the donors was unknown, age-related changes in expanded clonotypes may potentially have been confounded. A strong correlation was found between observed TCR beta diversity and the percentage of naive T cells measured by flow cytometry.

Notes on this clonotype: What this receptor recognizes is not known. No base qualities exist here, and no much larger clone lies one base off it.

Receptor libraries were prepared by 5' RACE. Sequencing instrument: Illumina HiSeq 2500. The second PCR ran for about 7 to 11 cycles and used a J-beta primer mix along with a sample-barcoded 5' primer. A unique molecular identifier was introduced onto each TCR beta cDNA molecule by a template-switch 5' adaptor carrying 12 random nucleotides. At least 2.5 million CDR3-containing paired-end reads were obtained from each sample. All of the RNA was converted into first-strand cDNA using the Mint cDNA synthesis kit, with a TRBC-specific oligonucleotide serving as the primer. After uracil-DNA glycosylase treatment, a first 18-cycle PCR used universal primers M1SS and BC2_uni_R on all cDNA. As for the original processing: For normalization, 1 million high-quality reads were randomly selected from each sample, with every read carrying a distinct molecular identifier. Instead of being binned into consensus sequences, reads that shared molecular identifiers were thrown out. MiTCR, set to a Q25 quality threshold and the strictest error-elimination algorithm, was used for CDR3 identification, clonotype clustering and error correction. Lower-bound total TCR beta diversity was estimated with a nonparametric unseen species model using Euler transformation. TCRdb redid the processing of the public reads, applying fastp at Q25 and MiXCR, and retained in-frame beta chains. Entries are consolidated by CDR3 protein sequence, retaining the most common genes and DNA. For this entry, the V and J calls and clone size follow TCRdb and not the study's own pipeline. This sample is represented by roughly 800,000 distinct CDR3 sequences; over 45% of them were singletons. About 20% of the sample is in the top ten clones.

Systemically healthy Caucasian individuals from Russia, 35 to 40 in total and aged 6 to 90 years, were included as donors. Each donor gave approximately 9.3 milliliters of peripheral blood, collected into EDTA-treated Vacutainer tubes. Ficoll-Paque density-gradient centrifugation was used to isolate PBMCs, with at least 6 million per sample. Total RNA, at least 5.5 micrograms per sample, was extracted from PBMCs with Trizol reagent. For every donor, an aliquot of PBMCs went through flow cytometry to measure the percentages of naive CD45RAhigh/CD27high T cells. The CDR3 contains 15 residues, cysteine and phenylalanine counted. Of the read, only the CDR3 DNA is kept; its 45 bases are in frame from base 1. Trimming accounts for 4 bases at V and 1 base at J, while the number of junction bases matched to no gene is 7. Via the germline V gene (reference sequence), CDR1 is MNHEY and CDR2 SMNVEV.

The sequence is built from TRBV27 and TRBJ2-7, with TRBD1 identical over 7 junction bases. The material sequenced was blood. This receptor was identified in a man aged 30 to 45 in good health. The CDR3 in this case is CASSSQPGQSYEQYF. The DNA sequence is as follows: TGTGCCAGCAGTTCCCAACCGGGACAGTCCTACGAGCAGTACTTC.